Following are 20 T cell receptor beta chains from one sample sequenced in a study of neurological immune-mediated disorders. Sample time point: longitudinal time-point 1 (baseline). From the 5' RACE reads, TCRdb called clonotypes with MiXCR, one entry per CDR3 protein. Here the sample spans roughly 36,000 distinct CDR3 sequences, less than 3.5% being singletons. Sequencing was done on a sample of PBMCs. The source is a woman aged 55-69 years with multiple sclerosis.

This clonotype was counted at least ten times. This chain connects TRBV24-1 to TRBJ2-5; TRBD1 aligns across 10 bases. This CDR3 is 15 amino acids long. Germline assignment: CDR1 KGHDR and CDR2 SFDVKD. Losses at the gene ends were 7 bases for V and 5 bases for J; bases not matched to a gene: 9. In DNA form, the CDR3 reads TGTGCCACCAGCTACCGGGACAGGGGCGTGGAGACCCAGTACTTC. It encodes CATSYRDRGVETQYF.

This clonotype has a count of ten or more. V gene TRBV20-1 combines with J gene TRBJ2-4; D not resolved. Germline values: CDR1 DFQATT, CDR2 SNEGSKA (reference sequence). The ends were cut back, 0 bases at V and 5 bases at J, with 8 bases in the middle. There are 13 residues in the CDR3. DNA for the CDR3: TGCAGTGCTAGAGATCAGCCCCAAAACATTCAGTACTTC. This translates into CSARDQPQNIQYF.

There are many counts of this clonotype. The chain carries TRBV20-1 and TRBJ1-1; TRBD1 is a possible D gene (5 bases). The CDR3 totals 13 residues. Trimming took 3 bases from V and 4 from J, leaving 12 bases between them. Per germline, CDR1 DFQATT and CDR2 SNEGSKA (reference sequence). The CDR3 sequence is CSARGVSSTEAFF. CDR3 nucleotides: TGCAGTGCTAGGGGGGTCTCGAGCACTGAAGCTTTCTTT.

This clonotype was recorded at least ten times. The chain uses TRBV7-9 and TRBJ2-5; the D gene is possibly TRBD2 (6 bases). There are 14 residues in the CDR3. Germline V CDR1 and CDR2: SEHNR, FQNEAQ (reference sequence). V was clipped by 6 bases and J by 5 bases, with 16 bases between them. CDR3 sequence: CASRALATWETQYF. CDR3 nucleotides: TGTGCCAGCAGGGCACTAGCAACCTGGGAGACCCAGTACTTC.

This clonotype was found many times. The chain has TRBV5-1 and TRBJ2-6; D gene unclear. The length of the CDR3 is 12 residues. Per germline, CDR1 SGHRS and CDR2 YFSETQ. Deletions cut 3 bases from V and 2 bases from J, with 0 bases between. CDR3 in amino acids: CASSSGANVLTF. CDR3 bases: TGCGCCAGCAGCTCTGGGGCCAACGTCCTGACTTTC.

This clonotype was seen repeatedly, ten times or more. The rearrangement joins TRBV5-1 to TRBJ2-7; 7 bases agree with TRBD1. The CDR3 spans 13 residues. J lost 6 bases, V lost 0 bases, and 3 bases had no gene match. CDR1 and CDR2 (germline): SGHRS, YFSETQ. CDR3 residues: CASSLGQGFEQYF. CDR3 sequence (DNA): TGCGCCAGCAGCTTGGGACAGGGTTTCGAGCAGTACTTC.

This clonotype has ten or more counts. The rearrangement uses TRBV12-3 or TRBV12-4 and TRBJ2-7, with a tentative D call TRBD1 (6 bases). The CDR3 loop spans 13 amino acids. The V end was cut by 8 bases, the J end by 4 bases, with 15 bases between. The chain's CDR3 is CASGTQGKYEQYF. In DNA, the CDR3 is TGTGCCAGCGGCACCCAGGGGAAGTACGAGCAGTACTTC.

This clonotype was observed many times. J is TRBJ1-1 and V is TRBV5-1; D remains ambiguous. This CDR3 is built from 14 residues. V shed 5 bases and J shed 3 bases, with 14 bases lying between them. Looked up from germline, CDR1 is SGHRS and CDR2 is YFSETQ. CDR3 region: CASRLGSRDTEAFF. CDR3 bases: TGCGCCAGCAGGTTAGGAAGTCGGGACACTGAAGCTTTCTTT. The variable domain in full, with the rest retrieved from reference TRBV5-1 and TRBJ1-1, is KAGVTQTPRYLIKTRGQQVTLSCSPISGHRSVSWYQQTPGQGLQFLFEYFSETQRNKGNFPGRFSGRQFSNSRSEMNVSTLELGDSALYLCASRLGSRDTEAFFGQGTRLTVV.

The chain uses TRBV20-1 and TRBJ2-7; 8 nucleotides agree with TRBD1. This CDR3 spans 15 amino acids. Germline V lookup: CDR1 DFQATT, CDR2 SNEGSKA (reference sequence). V lost 1 base, J lost 5 bases, and 10 bases stayed unmatched. CDR3 sequence reads: CSARGVRTGSDEQYF. The CDR3 DNA is TGCAGTGCTAGAGGCGTCCGGACAGGGTCGGACGAGCAGTACTTC.

This clonotype appeared many times. The chain carries TRBV6-5 and TRBJ1-2; unclear D gene. CDR1 MNHEY and CDR2 SVGAGI come from the germline V gene. Trimming took 6 bases from V and 8 from J, leaving 13 bases between them. This CDR3 contains 12 residues. CDR3 region: CASSLRRGGYTF. For the CDR3, the DNA is TGTGCCAGCAGCCTCCGTCGGGGAGGCTACACCTTC.

This clonotype was seen once. This could be a read error, since a much larger clone is one nucleotide away. The chain uses TRBV18 and TRBJ2-5; tentatively, D is TRBD1 or TRBD2 (5 bases each). This CDR3 spans 13 amino acids. Germline V gene data show CDR1 as KGHSH and CDR2 as LQKENI. CDR3 DNA: TGTGCCATCTCACGGGACGAAGGGGAGACCCAGTACTTC. Protein: CAISRDEGETQYF.

This clonotype was counted ten times or more. This sequence joins TRBV18 and TRBJ2-1; TRBD1 agrees at 8 bases. This CDR3 is built from 14 residues. J lost 2 bases, V lost 3 bases, and 0 bases had no gene match. Germline loops: CDR1 KGHSH, CDR2 LQKENI. CDR3 sequence (DNA): TGTGCCAGCTCACCGGGACAGGCCTACAATGAGCAGTTCTTC. Translation gives CASSPGQAYNEQFF.

The table lists this clonotype with many counts. V is TRBV5-4 and J is TRBJ2-7; TRBD1 might be the D (5 bases). Germline CDR1 reads SGHNT; CDR2 reads YYREEE (reference sequence). This CDR3 is 12 amino acids long. V was cut by 4 bases and J by 3 bases, with 8 bases left in between. CDR3 in amino acids: CASSKDSYEQYF. Written as DNA, the CDR3 is TGTGCCAGCAGCAAAGACAGCTACGAGCAGTACTTC.

This clonotype came up many times. J is TRBJ2-7 and V is TRBV18, with 10 nucleotides matching TRBD2. The germline gives CDR1 KGHSH, CDR2 LQKENI. V dropped 3 bases and J dropped 5; count of bases not matched to a gene: 10. The CDR3 extends over 16 amino acids. The CDR3 here is CASSPRGLAGAHEQYF. The CDR3 coding sequence is TGTGCCAGCTCACCGAGGGGGCTAGCGGGGGCCCACGAGCAGTACTTC.

This clonotype was observed many times. V and J are TRBV20-1 and TRBJ2-2; D possibly matches TRBD1 or TRBD2 (5 bases each). Germline V CDR1 and CDR2: DFQATT, SNEGSKA (reference sequence). V was cut by 6 bases and J by 4 bases, with 12 bases left in between. The CDR3 has 13 amino acids. The CDR3 loop is CSAKGGGTGELFF. CDR3 sequence (DNA): TGCAGTGCAAAGGGTGGGGGCACCGGGGAGCTGTTTTTT.

This clonotype is labeled medium-sized. The DNA of the CDR3 is TGTGCCATCATGGCTGGCGATTACGAGCAGTACTTC. Residues: CAIMAGDYEQYF. V and J are TRBV10-3 and TRBJ2-7; D unclear. CDR1 is ENHRY, CDR2 SYGVKD, per germline. The CDR3 has 12 residues. The V and J ends lost 7 bases and 4 bases respectively, with 11 bases between them.

This clonotype was counted many times. This chain joins TRBV20-1 and TRBJ1-5; 12 bases map to TRBD1. The CDR3 runs to 15 residues. The trim removed 5 bases at V and 9 bases at J, leaving 11 bases unmatched. The germline V gene has CDR1 DFQATT and CDR2 SNEGSKA (reference sequence). The CDR3 region is CSAYRTGTGGLPQHF. CDR3 DNA sequence: TGCAGTGCTTACCGGACCGGGACAGGGGGCCTGCCCCAGCATTTT.

This clonotype has ten or more counts. This chain joins TRBV20-1 and TRBJ2-1; TRBD2 aligns across 9 bases. The CDR3 runs 15 residues. Trimming took 3 bases from V and 5 from J; bases not matched to a gene: 8. CDR1 is DFQATT, CDR2 SNEGSKA, per germline (reference sequence). DNA of the CDR3: TGCAGTGCTAGGCAGGCGGGGGGGCCAGACAATGAGCAGTTCTTC. This gives the protein CSARQAGGPDNEQFF.

This clonotype was seen many times. The chain couples TRBV7-8 to TRBJ2-7; a possible D gene is TRBD1 (5 bases). This CDR3 region has 14 residues. In germline, CDR1 is SGHVS, CDR2 FQNEAQ. Trimming removed 7 bases from V and 2 bases from J, with 15 bases in between. The CDR3 protein is CASTPRSRAYEQYF. For the CDR3, the DNA is TGTGCCAGCACCCCACGGAGCAGGGCCTACGAGCAGTACTTC.

This clonotype has a count of ten or more. The genes are TRBV12-3 or TRBV12-4 and TRBJ1-1, with D hard to call. The CDR3 extends over 15 amino acids. V lost 2 bases and J lost 5, with 15 bases in between. CDR3 coding DNA: TGTGCCAGCAGTTTACCCGGGTCCTCTGCGACTGAAGCTTTCTTT. Residues: CASSLPGSSATEAFF.